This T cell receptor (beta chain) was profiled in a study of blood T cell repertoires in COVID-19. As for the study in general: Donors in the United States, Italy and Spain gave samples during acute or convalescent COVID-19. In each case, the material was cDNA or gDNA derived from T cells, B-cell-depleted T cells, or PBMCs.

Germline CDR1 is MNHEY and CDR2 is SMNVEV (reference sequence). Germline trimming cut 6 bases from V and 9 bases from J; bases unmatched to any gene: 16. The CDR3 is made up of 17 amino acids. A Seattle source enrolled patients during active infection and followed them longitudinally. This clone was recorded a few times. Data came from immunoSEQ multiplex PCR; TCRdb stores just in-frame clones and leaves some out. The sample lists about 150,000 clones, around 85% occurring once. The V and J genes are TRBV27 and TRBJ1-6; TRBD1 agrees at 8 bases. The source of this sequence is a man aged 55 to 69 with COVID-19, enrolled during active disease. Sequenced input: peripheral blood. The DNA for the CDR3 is TGTGCCAGCAGCCCAACCCCGGACAGGGTGGGGAGTTCACCCCTCCACTTT. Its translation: CASSPTPDRVGSSPLHF.